The 27 T cell receptor beta chains below were found in one sample sequenced in a study of PD-L1 blockade in urothelial cancer. The method was immunoSEQ multiplex PCR; TCRdb's version includes in-frame clones alone and lacks a portion of them. Among about 84,000 clones listed, about 81% were seen once. The specimen was PBMCs, collected around atezolizumab (anti-PD-L1) treatment. The receptors originated from a man between 65 and 85 years old with urothelial cancer.

This sequence joins TRBV2 and TRBJ2-1, with TRBD2 matching 12 bases. Germline CDR1 SNHLY, CDR2 FYNNEI. This CDR3 region has 14 residues. The trim removed 6 bases at V and 9 bases at J, leaving 6 bases unmatched. The CDR3 spells CASRGLAGSIEQFF. The CDR3 nucleotides read TGTGCCAGCAGAGGACTAGCGGGGAGCATTGAGCAGTTCTTC.

The chain has TRBV21-1 and TRBJ2-7; TRBD2 is the table's D call and was not checked against the DNA. TRBV21-1 is a documented pseudogene. CDR3 length equals 14 residues. The CDR3 sequence: CASSRIGGTYEQYF. The CDR3 region has the DNA TGTGCCAGCAGCAGGATCGGAGGGACCTACGAGCAGTACTTC.

This rearrangement joins TRBV7-9 to TRBJ2-5; D may be TRBD1 (6 bases). Germline CDR1 SEHNR, CDR2 FQNEAQ (reference sequence). Trimming took 5 bases from V and 2 from J, leaving 21 bases between them. The CDR3 length is 17 residues. CDR3 residues: CASSNGQPPGGQETQYF. The CDR3 DNA reads as TGTGCCAGCAGCAATGGACAGCCTCCGGGTGGGCAAGAGACCCAGTACTTC.

This sequence joins TRBV2 and TRBJ1-6; D unclear. CDR1 is SNHLY, CDR2 FYNNEI, per germline. The CDR3 runs 13 residues. V was trimmed by 6 bases and J by 4 bases, leaving 7 bases between them. The CDR3 DNA reads as TGTGCCAGCAGCGCGGGGTATAATTCACCCCTCCACTTT. Translated: CASSAGYNSPLHF.

This chain links TRBV15 with TRBJ2-7; 7 bases match TRBD2. With V trimmed by 1 base and J by 0 bases, 6 bases remained unmatched. The CDR3 consists of 16 residues. Germline CDR1 reads LNHNV; CDR2 reads YYDKDF (reference sequence). CDR3 DNA: TGTGCCACCAGCAGAGGTATAGCGGGTATCTCCTACGAGCAGTACTTC. It codes for CATSRGIAGISYEQYF.

The V and J genes are TRBV9 and TRBJ1-2; D is possibly TRBD1 (5 bases). From germline, CDR1 is SGDLS and CDR2 YYNGEE. This CDR3 comprises 14 residues. With 4 bases removed from V and 0 bases from J, the gap between germline ends came to 10 bases. The DNA of the CDR3 is TGTGCCAGCAGCCCCAGACAGACTAACTATGGCTACACCTTC. Translated, it gives CASSPRQTNYGYTF.

This chain connects TRBV27 to TRBJ2-7; 8 nucleotides line up with TRBD2. Germline V CDR1 and CDR2: MNHEY, SMNVEV (reference sequence). The CDR3 covers 12 residues. V was clipped by 2 bases and J by 6 bases; unmatched bases: 0. In DNA, the CDR3 is TGTGCCAGCAGTTTACGGGGGGGCGAGCAGTACTTC. This translates into CASSLRGGEQYF.

A word on this clone: At one end the junction does not follow the germline gene, possibly because of a read error. This chain links TRBV7-7 with TRBJ2-5, with 7 bases that match TRBD1. The CDR3 length is 14 residues. Germline V gives CDR1 SSHAT, CDR2 FNYEAQ (reference sequence). This CDR3 reads CASSPSGGRETQYF. The CDR3 DNA reads TGTGCTAGCAGCCCCTCAGGGGGAAGAGAGACCCAGTACTTC.

This sequence joins TRBV6-1 and TRBJ2-3, with 8 bases lining up with TRBD2. Germline assignment: CDR1 MNHNS and CDR2 SASEGT. The CDR3 is made up of 16 amino acids. The V and J ends lost 0 bases and 5 bases, in that order; junction bases with no gene match: 7. The CDR3 protein is CASSEASWTSQDTQYF. In DNA, the CDR3 is TGTGCCAGCAGTGAAGCGTCGTGGACTAGCCAAGATACGCAGTATTTT.

The chain recombines TRBV27 with TRBJ1-1, with D possibly being TRBD1 (5 bases). V was clipped by 0 bases and J by 1 base, with 9 bases between them. Germline-derived CDR1 and CDR2 are MNHEY and SMNVEV (reference sequence). This CDR3 spans 15 amino acids. The CDR3 loop is CASSLSMGQNTEAFF. The CDR3 bases are TGTGCCAGCAGTTTATCGATGGGGCAGAACACTGAAGCTTTCTTT.

This chain connects TRBV19 to TRBJ2-5, with 7 bases that match TRBD1. The CDR3 runs 13 residues. Germline assignment: CDR1 LNHDA and CDR2 SQIVND (reference sequence). Unmatched junction bases numbered 5, after V lost 5 bases and J lost 5 bases. The CDR3 DNA is TGTGCCAGTAGTCCGGACAGGATGGAGACCCAGTACTTC. Protein sequence: CASSPDRMETQYF. Full variable domain (rest looked up from reference TRBV19 and TRBJ2-5): DGGITQSPKYLFRKEGQNVTLSCEQNLNHDAMYWYRQDPGQGLRLIYYSQIVNDFQKGDIAEGYSVSREKKESFPLTVTSAQKNPTAFYLCASSPDRMETQYFGPGTRLLVL.

This rearrangement joins TRBV27 to TRBJ2-1; 9 positions match TRBD2. With 3 bases clipped from V and 8 bases from J, the junction kept 14 bases outside the gene matches. This CDR3 contains 17 residues. The germline gives CDR1 MNHEY, CDR2 SMNVEV (reference sequence). In DNA, the CDR3 is TGTGCCAGCAGTTTTTGGGCGGGAGGGGCCAAGTACGATGAGCAGTTCTTC. Translation gives CASSFWAGGAKYDEQFF.

CDR3 sequence: CASSLAAENYGYTF. CDR3 nucleotides: TGTGCCAGCAGCTTAGCGGCGGAGAACTATGGCTACACCTTC. V and J are TRBV7-6 and TRBJ1-2; D unresolved. Trimming pared 0 bases from V and 2 bases from J, leaving 7 bases between. The CDR3 has 14 amino acids. Germline V gives CDR1 SGHVS, CDR2 FNYEAQ.

This chain connects TRBV18 to TRBJ2-3, with 8 bases fitting TRBD2. This CDR3 region has 15 residues. J gave up 0 bases and V 3 bases, and 2 bases lay outside the gene matches. CDR1 KGHSH and CDR2 LQKENI come from the germline V gene. The CDR3 spells CASSPSGTSTDTQYF. For the CDR3, the DNA is TGTGCCAGCTCACCTAGCGGGACGAGCACAGATACGCAGTATTTT.

This chain connects TRBV20-1 to TRBJ1-2; no clear D. CDR3 length: 11 residues. V lost 5 bases, J lost 4 bases, and 8 bases lay in between. Germline V gene data show CDR1 as DFQATT and CDR2 as SNEGSKA (reference sequence). The CDR3 loop is CSAEYGYGYTF. The CDR3 nucleotides read TGCAGTGCTGAGTACGGCTATGGCTACACCTTC.

A few counts support this clone. The CDR3 loop reads CASSGGRTNEKLFF. The CDR3 DNA follows: TGTGCCAGCAGTGGCGGCCGAACTAATGAAAAACTGTTTTTT. The chain uses TRBV28 and TRBJ1-4; D remains ambiguous. CDR1 and CDR2 from the germline V gene are MDHEN and SYDVKM. V shed 5 bases and J shed 1 base, with 8 bases lying between them. The CDR3 has 14 amino acids.

The V call is TRBV5-6, the J call TRBJ1-2, with TRBD1 matching 10 bases. From germline, CDR1 is SGHDT and CDR2 YYEEEE. This CDR3 has 15 amino acids. V trimming: 4 bases; J trimming: 4 bases; junction bases outside the gene matches: 7. The CDR3 nucleotides read TGTGCCAGCAGCGCCCGGGACAGGGGCTTCTATGGCTACACCTTC. Translated: CASSARDRGFYGYTF.

The rearrangement joins TRBV4-3 to TRBJ2-1, with 9 positions matching TRBD2. Trimming removed 1 base from V and 4 bases from J; junction bases left unmatched: 2. Looked up from germline, CDR1 is LGHNA and CDR2 is YSLEER. CDR3 length: 15 amino acids. CDR3 coding DNA: TGCGCCAGCAGCCAAGGAACTAGCGGGTACAATGAGCAGTTCTTC. It is translated as CASSQGTSGYNEQFF.

V and J are TRBV28 and TRBJ2-7; possible D gene TRBD1, 5 bases. V dropped 7 bases and J dropped 2 bases, with 15 bases sitting between them. The CDR3 consists of 14 residues. Looked up from germline, CDR1 is MDHEN and CDR2 is SYDVKM. CDR3 sequence (DNA): TGTGCCAGCACCAACCCCAGGGCCCCCTACGAGCAGTACTTC. Residues: CASTNPRAPYEQYF.

The rearrangement joins TRBV5-5 to TRBJ2-7; 9 positions agree with TRBD1. Per the germline V gene, CDR1 is SGHKS and CDR2 is YYEKEE (reference sequence). CDR3 length: 14 residues. Unmatched junction bases numbered 5, after V lost 4 bases and J lost 3 bases. This chain's CDR3 is CASSVGQGNYEQYF. The CDR3 DNA sequence: TGTGCCAGCAGCGTGGGACAGGGTAACTACGAGCAGTACTTC.

The genes are TRBV6-5 and TRBJ2-7; TRBD1 agrees at 10 bases. Unmatched junction bases numbered 8, after V lost 6 bases and J lost 3 bases. Germline assignment: CDR1 MNHEY and CDR2 SVGAGI. The CDR3 is 15 amino acids. Here the CDR3 DNA reads TGTGCCAGCAGCAGAATCCGGGACAGGGGCTACGAGCAGTACTTC. The encoded protein is CASSRIRDRGYEQYF.

This rearrangement joins TRBV9 to TRBJ2-7; 7 bases line up with TRBD2. V lost 0 bases, J lost 1 base, and 7 bases stayed unmatched. The germline V gene encodes CDR1 SGDLS and CDR2 YYNGEE. The CDR3 consists of 16 residues. CDR3 nucleotides: TGTGCCAGCAGCGTAGATCGGGGCGGGAGTTCCTACGAGCAGTACTTC. It is translated as CASSVDRGGSSYEQYF.

V usage is TRBV29-1 and J usage is TRBJ1-1, with a possible D match to TRBD1 (5 bases). Germline CDR1 and CDR2: SQVTM and ANQGSEA. V dropped 4 bases and J dropped 3 bases, with 12 bases sitting between them. The CDR3 spans 13 residues. The CDR3 DNA sequence: TGCAGCGTTGTATCCAGGGAGGACACTGAAGCTTTCTTT. Translated, it gives CSVVSREDTEAFF.

The chain couples TRBV9 to TRBJ1-3, with 8 bases matching TRBD1. Per the germline V gene, CDR1 is SGDLS and CDR2 is YYNGEE. The CDR3 consists of 16 residues. J lost 4 bases, V lost 5 bases, and 11 bases had no gene match. CDR3 DNA sequence: TGTGCCAGCAGTTGGGGGGCAGGGGGCGGAGGAAACACCATATATTTT. Protein product: CASSWGAGGGGNTIYF.

This rearrangement joins TRBV4-1 to TRBJ1-2; the match to TRBD1 covers 7 bases. The CDR3 has 12 residues. Germline values: CDR1 MGHRA, CDR2 YSYEKL. The J segment lost 8 bases and the V segment lost 4 bases, leaving 4 bases of the junction unmatched. This CDR3 is CASSPGGGGYTF. CDR3 nucleotide sequence: TGCGCCAGCAGCCCAGGGGGTGGGGGCTACACCTTC.

The CDR3 spells CASSRDRTLDQPQHF. The CDR3 bases are TGTGCCAGCAGTCGGGACAGAACATTGGACCAGCCCCAGCATTTT. This chain uses TRBV6-1 with TRBJ1-5; 7 nucleotides line up with TRBD1. Per the germline V gene, CDR1 is MNHNS and CDR2 is SASEGT. J was trimmed by 7 bases and V by 5 bases; bases with no gene match: 11. CDR3 length: 15 residues.

V and J are TRBV18 and TRBJ2-5, with 8 bases aligning to TRBD2. Trimming removed 4 bases from V and 0 bases from J; junction bases left unmatched: 10. Germline V gene sequence: CDR1 KGHSH, CDR2 LQKENI. This CDR3 is 17 amino acids long. CDR3 in amino acids: CASSRTSGGPNQETQYF. The CDR3 DNA reads as TGTGCCAGCTCACGCACGAGCGGGGGACCCAACCAAGAGACCCAGTACTTC.